Below are 2 T cell receptor beta chains sequenced from a single sample in a study of CD8 T cells in Susac syndrome. Roughly 0.45 to 1 ug RNA was reverse transcribed with random hexamers. TCRdb reprocessed the immunoSEQ multiplex PCR reads via MiXCR and lists one record per CDR3 protein. The table lists around 130,000 distinct CDR3 sequences, about 95% of them singletons. Material: CD4+ T cells from PBMCs. These TCRs come from a human donor in good health.

This chain connects TRBV5-1 to TRBJ2-7, with 8 positions matching TRBD1. The V gene end was trimmed by 3 bases and the J gene end by 1 base; junction bases not matched to a gene: 9. Germline V gene sequence: CDR1 SGHRS, CDR2 YFSETQ. CDR3 size: 16 residues. The CDR3 nucleotides read TGCGCCAGCAGCTGGACCCAGGGGGCAAGTTCCTACGAGCAGTACTTC. It codes for CASSWTQGASSYEQYF.

This clonotype was found once. The chain joins TRBV7-2 to TRBJ2-3; unclear D gene. CDR3 size: 14 residues. CDR1 is SGHTA, CDR2 FQGNSA, per germline. The V end lost 3 bases, the J end lost 2 bases, and 9 bases lay between the germline ends. The CDR3 sequence is CASSLGLITDTQYF. The DNA for the CDR3 is TGTGCCAGCAGCTTGGGCTTGATCACAGATACGCAGTATTTT.